This record concerns one TCR beta chain sequence. The target antigen is unknown. The data derive from a study of CD8 T cells in Susac syndrome. TCR beta from blood CD8+ and CD4+ T cells was sequenced. Study-wide points: Regarding the TCR sequencing and HLA analysis, the study admitted that a relatively small number of individuals were involved.

The CDR3 loop spans 15 amino acids. V lost 2 bases to trimming and J lost 7 bases, with 17 bases between them. Germline CDR1 MNHEY, CDR2 SVGEGT. RNA in amounts of roughly 0.45 to 1 ug was reverse transcribed with random hexamers. TCR beta CDR3 was amplified by immunoSEQ multiplex PCR. This amplification extended across 54 Vbeta and 13 Jbeta segments. TCRdb called the immunoSEQ multiplex PCR reads again in MiXCR, with one record for every CDR3 protein. The sample includes about 160,000 distinct CDR3 sequences, approximately 94% of them seen just once. The V gene is TRBV6-2 or TRBV6-3, the J gene TRBJ2-5; maybe TRBD1 (6 bases). The sample taken for sequencing was CD4+ T cells from PBMCs. The sequence was collected from a human donor with multiple sclerosis. The DNA of the CDR3 is TGTGCCAGCAGTTACCTTTGGGACACTTCAGGGACCCAGTACTTC. Translated, it gives CASSYLWDTSGTQYF.